The next 16 T cell receptor beta chains were all read from a single sample in a study of metastatic and nonmetastatic thyroid tumors. None of the patients had undergone any treatment ahead of thyroid surgery. From the PCR reads, TCRdb re-called clones with MiXCR. The data contain 36,000 or so clones, around a third of them singletons. Sequenced: tumor tissue. The source is a female donor with papillary thyroid cancer or a benign thyroid nodule (not recorded which). Some clones in this sample may be carry-over from other donors' samples.

The genes are TRBV6-1 and TRBJ1-4, with D hard to call. The CDR3 length is 15 residues. Trimming pared 3 bases from V and 0 bases from J, leaving 8 bases between. Germline lookup yields CDR1 MNHNS and CDR2 SASEGT. The CDR3 region has the DNA TGTGCCAGCAGTGACCACGCTGCAACTAATGAAAAACTGTTTTTT. Protein product: CASSDHAATNEKLFF.

This chain joins TRBV29-1 and TRBJ2-2; weak D call: TRBD2 (6 bases). The CDR3 sequence is 14 residues long. Germline-derived CDR1 and CDR2 are SQVTM and ANQGSEA. V was pared by 5 bases and J by 4 bases, with 14 bases between. This CDR3 reads CSVKDGSVTGELFF. The CDR3 DNA follows: TGCAGCGTTAAGGACGGGAGTGTCACCGGGGAGCTGTTTTTT.

This clone was detected a few times. This chain joins TRBV24-1 and TRBJ1-2; D perhaps matches TRBD1 (6 bases). This CDR3 comprises 14 residues. The ends were cut back, 4 bases at V and 2 bases at J, with 10 bases in the middle. Germline assignment: CDR1 KGHDR and CDR2 SFDVKD. CDR3 coding DNA: TGTGCCACCAGTGACCCGACAGGCAACTATGGCTACACCTTC. Its translation is CATSDPTGNYGYTF.

The CDR3 sequence is CASGYEKGYTF. The CDR3 DNA reads TGTGCCAGCGGTTACGAGAAGGGCTACACCTTC. The rearrangement uses TRBV12-3 or TRBV12-4 and TRBJ1-2, with unresolved D. Trimming took 8 bases from V and 8 from J, leaving 12 bases between them. The CDR3 has 11 amino acids.

The chain has TRBV20-1 and TRBJ2-7; TRBD2 might be the D (6 bases). V shed 4 bases and J shed 7 bases, with 17 bases lying between them. This CDR3 region has 13 residues. The germline CDR1 and CDR2 sequences are DFQATT and SNEGSKA (reference sequence). CDR3 amino acids: CSAKWTIGREQYF. The CDR3 DNA is TGCAGTGCTAAATGGACTATCGGGCGGGAGCAGTACTTC.

Only a few counts were recorded for this clone. The rearrangement links TRBV6-2 or TRBV6-3 to TRBJ2-7, with D uncertain. V lost 2 bases to trimming and J lost 7 bases, with 6 bases between them. CDR1 and CDR2 (germline): MNHEY, SVGEGT. This CDR3 is 11 amino acids long. CDR3 sequence: CASSYGVEQYF. CDR3 DNA: TGTGCCAGCAGTTACGGGGTAGAGCAGTACTTC.

This sequence joins TRBV6-1 and TRBJ2-6; D is tentatively TRBD1 or TRBD2 (5 bases each). Trimming shortened V by 8 bases and J by 4 bases, and 9 bases separated the two germline ends. CDR3 size: 13 residues. Germline V gene data show CDR1 as MNHNS and CDR2 as SASEGT. Here the CDR3 reads CASRGVGANVLTF. CDR3 sequence (DNA): TGTGCCAGCCGGGGCGTGGGGGCCAACGTCCTGACTTTC.

This clone was recorded a few times. The chain links TRBV20-1 to TRBJ2-5; 12 positions match TRBD2. There are 16 residues in the CDR3. The germline CDR1 and CDR2 sequences are DFQATT and SNEGSKA (reference sequence). J lost 6 bases, V lost 7 bases, and 15 bases had no gene match. CDR3 in DNA: TGCAGTGAAGGTCTAGCGGGAGGGCCCGTGAAAAAGACCCAGTACTTC. This translates into CSEGLAGGPVKKTQYF.

This clone was observed a few times. V and J are TRBV28 and TRBJ2-7; either TRBD1 or TRBD2 may supply D (5 bases each). Trimming stripped 8 bases from V and 6 bases from J, with 17 bases between. The CDR3 length is 13 residues. Germline CDR1 reads MDHEN; CDR2 reads SYDVKM. The CDR3 spells CASAGTLGLEQYF. The CDR3, as DNA: TGTGCCAGCGCCGGGACCTTAGGGCTCGAGCAGTACTTC.

The V call is TRBV10-2, the J call TRBJ1-5; D is perhaps TRBD1 (5 bases). The germline gives CDR1 WSHSY, CDR2 SAAADI. Trimming pared 6 bases from V and 2 bases from J, leaving 8 bases between. The length of the CDR3 is 13 residues. CDR3 protein: CASSQGGNQPQHF. The CDR3 DNA reads TGCGCCAGCAGCCAGGGTGGCAATCAGCCCCAGCATTTT.

V and J are TRBV5-1 and TRBJ1-3; 8 bases align to TRBD1. V trimming: 5 bases; J trimming: 2 bases; junction bases outside the gene matches: 3. Germline V gene lookup returns CDR1 SGHRS and CDR2 YFSETQ. This CDR3 is 14 amino acids long. The CDR3 spells CASRTGGAGNTIYF. CDR3 sequence (DNA): TGCGCCAGCAGAACAGGGGGAGCTGGAAACACCATATATTTT. Combining the CDR3 with reference TRBV5-1 and TRBJ1-3 gives the whole variable domain KAGVTQTPRYLIKTRGQQVTLSCSPISGHRSVSWYQQTPGQGLQFLFEYFSETQRNKGNFPGRFSGRQFSNSRSEMNVSTLELGDSALYLCASRTGGAGNTIYFGEGSWLTVV.

This clone turned up a few times. The chain is built from TRBV27 and TRBJ1-5; tentative D call: TRBD1 (6 bases). This CDR3 comprises 15 residues. Deletions cut 10 bases from V and 7 bases from J, with 23 bases between. Germline V lookup: CDR1 MNHEY, CDR2 SMNVEV (reference sequence). The CDR3 nucleotides read TGTGCCACTTCACTGAAACAGGGACGGGAGCAGCCCCAGCATTTT. Encoded protein: CATSLKQGREQPQHF.

This chain connects TRBV28 to TRBJ1-1; D ambiguous. The V gene's germline CDR1 is MDHEN and CDR2 SYDVKM. Trimming took 4 bases from V and 0 from J, leaving 9 bases between them. CDR3 length: 14 residues. CDR3 in DNA: TGTGCCAGCAGTTGGGCAGCAATGAACACTGAAGCTTTCTTT. Translating it yields CASSWAAMNTEAFF. Variable domain in full (rest from reference TRBV28 and TRBJ1-1): DVKVTQSSRYLVKRTGEKVFLECVQDMDHENMFWYRQDPGLGLRLIYFSYDVKMKEKGDIPEGYSVSREKKERFSLILESASTNQTSMYLCASSWAAMNTEAFFGQGTRLTVV.

This clone has a handful of counts. The conserved closing phenylalanine or tryptophan is absent in this CDR3, likely reflecting a read error. Because the CDR3's place on the DNA is in doubt, the DNA is left out and the CDR3 is given as listed by TCRdb. The CDR3 spells CASSNRDRDV. V gene TRBV5-1 combines with J gene TRBJ1-6; the table names TRBD1, a call not compared with the DNA. The CDR3 extends over 10 residues, inclusive of both ends. Per germline, CDR1 SGHRS and CDR2 YFSETQ.

This rearrangement joins TRBV20-1 to TRBJ1-1; D remains unclear. Trimming pared 5 bases from V and 5 bases from J, leaving 18 bases between. This CDR3 contains 14 residues. CDR1 and CDR2 from the germline V gene are DFQATT and SNEGSKA (reference sequence). CDR3 DNA sequence: TGCAGTGCTGAGGGCCCTGAGGTTAGTACTGAAGCTTTCTTT. Its translation is CSAEGPEVSTEAFF.

The rearrangement uses TRBV7-2 and TRBJ2-1; tentative D call: TRBD1 (7 bases). Germline V gene sequence: CDR1 SGHTA, CDR2 FQGNSA. The CDR3 spans 13 residues. V lost 5 bases to trimming and J lost 4 bases, with 9 bases between them. CDR3: CASSAGQYNEQFF. CDR3 DNA sequence: TGTGCCAGCAGCGCGGGACAGTACAATGAGCAGTTCTTC.